The rows below give T cell receptor beta chains drawn from one sample of a study of vaccination effects on CD4 cells after COVID-19. No cognate antigen is known for these TCRs. Sequencing was performed with immunoSEQ multiplex PCR; in TCRdb, only in-frame clones are kept and a portion is missing. Of tens of thousands of clones in the sample, around three quarters were seen once. The sample here was CD4+ T cells from PBMCs cultured with HCoV-229E spike peptides, taken after COVID-19 vaccination. The source is a human donor who received a COVID-19 vaccine. CDR3s include the opening cysteine and the closing phenylalanine or tryptophan. The order of the fields is clone size, D gene, V gene, J gene, CDR3 protein, CDR3 DNA. The D gene is left open where the match is weak. The size field is filled for only some rows; it gives once, few, many or a size class.

clone size: .
D gene: .
V gene: TRBV5-1
J gene: TRBJ2-2
CDR3 protein: CASSPVPSTGELFF
CDR3 DNA: TGCGCCAGCAGCCCGGTCCCGAGCACCGGGGAGCTGTTTTTT

clone size: .
D gene: TRBD1
V gene: TRBV3-1/TRBV3-2
J gene: TRBJ2-3
CDR3 protein: CASRTGGRDTQYF
CDR3 DNA: TGTGCCAGCCGGACAGGGGGAAGAGATACGCAGTATTTT

clone size: .
D gene: .
V gene: TRBV24-1
J gene: TRBJ2-3
CDR3 protein: CATSDPQGRADTQYF
CDR3 DNA: TGTGCCACCAGTGATCCACAGGGACGGGCAGATACGCAGTATTTT

clone size: few
D gene: .
V gene: TRBV5-1
J gene: TRBJ2-3
CDR3 protein: CASSWGGGGTDTQYF
CDR3 DNA: TGCGCCAGCAGCTGGGGGGGCGGAGGCACAGATACGCAGTATTTT

clone size: .
D gene: TRBD2
V gene: TRBV15
J gene: TRBJ2-5
CDR3 protein: CATSRGGGLEMVETQYF
CDR3 DNA: TGTGCCACCAGCAGAGGTGGGGGACTAGAAATGGTAGAGACCCAGTACTTC

clone size: .
D gene: .
V gene: TRBV21-1
J gene: TRBJ1-5
CDR3 protein: CASSKSPPGTGYNQPQHF
CDR3 DNA: TGTGCCAGCAGCAAATCACCCCCCGGGACAGGATACAATCAGCCCCAGCATTTT

clone size: .
D gene: .
V gene: TRBV6-6
J gene: TRBJ1-2
CDR3 protein: CASSIGGANYGYTF
CDR3 DNA: TGTGCCAGCAGTATCGGGGGCGCCAACTATGGCTACACCTTC

clone size: .
D gene: .
V gene: TRBV9
J gene: TRBJ2-1
CDR3 protein: CASSVDLADNEQFF
CDR3 DNA: TGTGCCAGCAGCGTAGATCTTGCGGACAATGAGCAGTTCTTC

clone size: once
D gene: .
V gene: TRBV7-9
J gene: TRBJ2-3
CDR3 protein: CASSLARDTQYF
CDR3 DNA: TGTGCCAGCAGCTTAGCAAGGGATACGCAGTATTTT

clone size: .
D gene: .
V gene: TRBV5-4
J gene: TRBJ1-4
CDR3 protein: CASSLRQVPEKLFF
CDR3 DNA: TGTGCCAGCAGCTTAAGACAGGTTCCAGAAAAACTGTTTTTT

clone size: .
D gene: .
V gene: TRBV12-3/TRBV12-4
J gene: TRBJ2-2
CDR3 protein: CASSQIPGELFF
CDR3 DNA: TGTGCCAGCAGTCAAATTCCCGGGGAGCTGTTTTTT

clone size: .
D gene: .
V gene: TRBV7-9
J gene: TRBJ1-2
CDR3 protein: CASSLEYRGANYGYTF
CDR3 DNA: TGTGCCAGCAGTCTAGAATATAGGGGAGCTAACTATGGCTACACCTTC

clone size: .
D gene: .
V gene: TRBV3-1/TRBV3-2
J gene: TRBJ1-1
CDR3 protein: CASSRDVNKAFF
CDR3 DNA: TGTGCCAGCAGCCGAGACGTAAACAAAGCTTTCTTT

clone size: few
D gene: TRBD1
V gene: TRBV7-9
J gene: TRBJ2-2
CDR3 protein: CASSSKPGGEAGELFF
CDR3 DNA: TGTGCCAGCAGCTCTAAACCAGGGGGCGAAGCCGGGGAGCTGTTTTTT

clone size: .
D gene: .
V gene: TRBV7-9
J gene: TRBJ1-1
CDR3 protein: CASSLGGFTEAFF
CDR3 DNA: TGTGCCAGCAGCTTAGGGGGGTTTACTGAAGCTTTCTTT

clone size: .
D gene: TRBD2
V gene: TRBV5-1
J gene: TRBJ2-1
CDR3 protein: CASSLGLAGGNNEQFF
CDR3 DNA: TGCGCCAGCAGCCTAGGACTAGCGGGGGGGAATAATGAGCAGTTCTTC

clone size: .
D gene: .
V gene: TRBV7-2
J gene: TRBJ2-5
CDR3 protein: CASSLTKQETQYF
CDR3 DNA: TGTGCCAGCAGCTTAACGAAACAAGAGACCCAGTACTTC

clone size: .
D gene: TRBD2
V gene: TRBV7-3
J gene: TRBJ2-2
CDR3 protein: CASSLRLAGITGELFF
CDR3 DNA: TGTGCCAGCAGCTTACGACTAGCGGGGATTACCGGGGAGCTGTTTTTT

clone size: .
D gene: .
V gene: TRBV7-8
J gene: TRBJ2-5
CDR3 protein: CASSLGVIVQETQYF
CDR3 DNA: TGTGCCAGCAGCTTAGGGGTAATAGTCCAAGAGACCCAGTACTTC

clone size: .
D gene: .
V gene: TRBV5-1
J gene: TRBJ1-1
CDR3 protein: CASSKDWEAEAFF
CDR3 DNA: TGCGCCAGCAGCAAAGACTGGGAGGCTGAAGCTTTCTTT

clone size: .
D gene: .
V gene: TRBV6-4
J gene: TRBJ1-2
CDR3 protein: CASSDSWSAGTTYGYTF
CDR3 DNA: TGTGCCAGCAGTGACTCATGGTCGGCCGGGACAACATATGGCTACACCTTC

clone size: .
D gene: TRBD1
V gene: TRBV6-5
J gene: TRBJ2-5
CDR3 protein: CASATGTGEETQYF
CDR3 DNA: TGTGCCAGCGCCACGGGGACAGGGGAGGAGACCCAGTACTTC

clone size: .
D gene: .
V gene: TRBV30
J gene: TRBJ2-2
CDR3 protein: CAWRRQGGTGELFF
CDR3 DNA: TGTGCCTGGAGAAGGCAGGGGGGCACCGGGGAGCTGTTTTTT

clone size: .
D gene: .
V gene: TRBV18
J gene: TRBJ2-5
CDR3 protein: CASSPQYQETQYF
CDR3 DNA: TGTGCCAGCTCGCCTCAGTACCAAGAGACCCAGTACTTC

clone size: .
D gene: .
V gene: TRBV10-1
J gene: TRBJ2-3
CDR3 protein: CASSETGGVTDTQYF
CDR3 DNA: TGCGCCAGCAGTGAAACCGGCGGGGTCACAGATACGCAGTATTTT

clone size: few
D gene: .
V gene: TRBV14
J gene: TRBJ1-3
CDR3 protein: CASSLQAYSGNTIYF
CDR3 DNA: TGTGCCAGCAGCCTGCAGGCCTACTCTGGAAACACCATATATTTT

clone size: .
D gene: .
V gene: TRBV7-3
J gene: TRBJ1-1
CDR3 protein: CASSRGGPSTEAFF
CDR3 DNA: TGTGCCAGCAGCAGGGGTGGTCCGAGCACTGAAGCTTTCTTT

clone size: .
D gene: .
V gene: TRBV9
J gene: TRBJ1-2
CDR3 protein: CASSVGSANYGYTF
CDR3 DNA: TGTGCCAGCAGCGTAGGGTCGGCTAACTATGGCTACACCTTC